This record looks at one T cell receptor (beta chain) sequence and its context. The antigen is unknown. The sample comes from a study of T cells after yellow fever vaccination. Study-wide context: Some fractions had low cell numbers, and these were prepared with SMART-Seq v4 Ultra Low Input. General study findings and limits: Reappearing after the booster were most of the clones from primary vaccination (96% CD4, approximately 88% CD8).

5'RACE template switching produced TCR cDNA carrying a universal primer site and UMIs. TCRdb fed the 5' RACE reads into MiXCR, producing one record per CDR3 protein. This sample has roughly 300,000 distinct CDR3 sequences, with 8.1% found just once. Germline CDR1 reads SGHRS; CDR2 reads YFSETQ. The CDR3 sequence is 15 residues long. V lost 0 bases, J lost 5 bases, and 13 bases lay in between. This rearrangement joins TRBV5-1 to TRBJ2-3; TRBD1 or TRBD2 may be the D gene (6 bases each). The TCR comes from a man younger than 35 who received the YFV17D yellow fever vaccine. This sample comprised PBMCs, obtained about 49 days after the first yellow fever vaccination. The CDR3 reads CASSLDGGWRDTQYF. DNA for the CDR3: TGCGCCAGCAGCTTGGACGGGGGCTGGCGAGATACGCAGTATTTT.